The rows below give T cell receptor beta chains drawn from one sample of a study of T cells in Graves' hyperthyroidism and ophthalmopathy. In TCRdb, the multiplex PCR reads were re-called with MiXCR into one record per CDR3 protein. The table lists about half a million distinct CDR3 sequences, about 22% of them singletons. Material: blood. The receptor set was obtained from a woman in her seventies with Graves' ophthalmopathy. Each CDR3 is given with its conserved first and last residue. The D gene is left open where the match is weak. Not every row has a clone size; where given, it reads once, few, many or a size class.

j_gene,v_gene,abundance,d_gene,len,CDR3nt,CDR3aa
TRBJ2-1,TRBV15,many,TRBD2,15,TGTGCCACCAGCAGAGCTAGCGGGAACCACAATGAGCAGTTCTTC,CATSRASGNHNEQFF
TRBJ2-1,TRBV27,many,-,13,TGTGCCAGCAGAAGTGGAGTCAACAATGAGCAGTTCTTC,CASRSGVNNEQFF
TRBJ1-1,TRBV7-9,-,TRBD1,14,TGTGCCAGCAGCTGGACAGGGGCGGGCACTGAAGCTTTCTTT,CASSWTGAGTEAFF
TRBJ2-7,TRBV29-1,many,TRBD2,13,TGCAGCGCAGGACTAGCGGGACGTTACGAGCAGTACTTC,CSAGLAGRYEQYF
TRBJ1-2,TRBV7-9,few,-,14,TGTGCCAGCAGCTTGAGCTCAGGGCTTGGTGGCTACACCTTC,CASSLSSGLGGYTF
TRBJ1-3,TRBV9,-,-,17,TGTGCCAGCAGCGTAGATCCCGGGACGGACCCTGGAAACACCATATATTTT,CASSVDPGTDPGNTIYF
TRBJ2-1,TRBV7-2,few,TRBD2,15,TGTGCCAGCACCCGACGGGGAGGGCCTAACAATGAGCAGTTCTTC,CASTRRGGPNNEQFF
TRBJ1-5,TRBV27,-,TRBD1,15,TGTGCCAGCAGTTTCGGGACAGGGCTAAATCAGCCCCAGCATTTT,CASSFGTGLNQPQHF
TRBJ2-1,TRBV20-1,few,-,14,TGCAGTGCTAGCGGAACCAAAAGCTACAATGAGCAGTTCTTC,CSASGTKSYNEQFF
TRBJ1-1,TRBV11-2,-,-,12,TGTGCCAGCAGGAGCCCTGGGGGGTTTGTGTTCTTT,CASRSPGGFVFF
TRBJ2-1,TRBV12-3/TRBV12-4,many,-,15,TGTGCCAGCAGTTTGGAGAGGCCATCCTACAATGAGCAGTTCTTC,CASSLERPSYNEQFF
TRBJ1-2,TRBV10-3,few,TRBD1,19,TGTGCCATCAGTGGCTACAGACAGGGTGACTTGGCGGACCTCGATGGCTACACCTTC,CAISGYRQGDLADLDGYTF